A single sample is the source of the 3 T cell receptor beta chains below, sequenced in a study of T cell changes during pregnancy in multiple sclerosis. Sequencing used immunoSEQ multiplex PCR; TCRdb keeps in-frame clones, though not all of them. The repertoire holds roughly 38,000 clones, with more than 75% as singletons. Sample: CD8+ T cells from peripheral blood mononuclear cells, taken in the third trimester of pregnancy. Source of these receptors: a female donor with multiple sclerosis, enrolled in a pregnancy study.

The chain is built from TRBV9 and TRBJ2-7; TRBD1 agrees at 11 bases. Unmatched junction bases numbered 5, after V lost 3 bases and J lost 3 bases. The CDR3 has 15 amino acids. CDR1 and CDR2 (germline): SGDLS, YYNGEE. In nucleotides, the CDR3 is TGTGCCAGCAGCGCCTACGGGACAGGGGGCTACGAGCAGTACTTC. This encodes CASSAYGTGGYEQYF.

On this clone itself: The same CDR3 can be traced to other DNA sequences in this sample. V and J are TRBV4-2 and TRBJ1-5, with TRBD1 matching 9 bases. Trimming took 4 bases from V and 9 from J; bases not matched to a gene: 7. CDR1 and CDR2 (germline): LGHNA, YNFKEQ. The CDR3 covers 14 residues. Here the CDR3 DNA reads TGTGCCAGCAGCCCGGGACAGGGAAGTTGGCCCCAGCATTTT. Its protein is CASSPGQGSWPQHF.

V gene TRBV19 combines with J gene TRBJ1-2; D ambiguous. The CDR3 is made up of 15 amino acids. Trimming removed 4 bases from V and 8 bases from J, with 20 bases in between. The germline gives CDR1 LNHDA, CDR2 SQIVND (reference sequence). The CDR3 nucleotides are TGTGCCAGTAGTACGAGGCGGATCTGGTGGGAGGGCTACACCTTC. Its translation is CASSTRRIWWEGYTF.